The source of this T cell receptor (beta chain) is a study of T cell responses to AZD1222 COVID-19 vaccine. Method: immunoSEQ multiplex PCR; TCRdb's copy keeps in-frame clones and lacks some. The sample holds some 170,000 clones, approximately 91% seen once. With respect to this clone: Its target is not known.

The study, taken as a whole, reports: Distributed over spike, vaccine-associated CD4 TCRs predominated at 160-218 and 743-854. Among those given AZD1222, only five to seven were seropositive at baseline.

The material sequenced was peripheral blood, taken 28 days after the second AZD1222 dose. The sequence was obtained from an adult who received the AZD1222 COVID-19 vaccine.

For the CDR3, the DNA is TGTGCCAGCACAAACTTTGGGGCTGGAAACACCATATATTTT. It translates to CASTNFGAGNTIYF. This rearrangement joins TRBV6-5 to TRBJ1-3; D call uncertain. The V gene's germline CDR1 is MNHEY and CDR2 SVGAGI. V lost 7 bases, J lost 2 bases, and 12 bases lay in between. The CDR3 covers 14 residues.